This TCR beta chain was identified during a study of T cell responses to AZD1222 COVID-19 vaccine. Study overall: Second-dose intervals near 4 or 12 weeks were combined. Points from the study as a whole: Donors skewed white British and female; clonal diversity was possibly underestimated. Samples come after the peak T cell response, not at day 14. Spike-specific TCR breadth and depth both grew after two AZD1222 doses.

The table came from immunoSEQ multiplex PCR; TCRdb's copy has only in-frame clones and leaves some out. The sample holds some 120,000 clones, 88% seen once. In regard to this clone: What it recognizes is unknown.

This receptor was identified in an adult in good health. The input for sequencing was peripheral blood, taken on day 0 of AZD1222 vaccination.

The CDR3: CASSFSHEQYF. The CDR3 DNA is TGTGCCAGCAGTTTTAGCCACGAGCAGTACTTC. The rearrangement joins TRBV28 to TRBJ2-7; D not certain. Germline values: CDR1 MDHEN, CDR2 SYDVKM. The CDR3 consists of 11 residues. Trimming pared 3 bases from V and 5 bases from J, leaving 5 bases between.